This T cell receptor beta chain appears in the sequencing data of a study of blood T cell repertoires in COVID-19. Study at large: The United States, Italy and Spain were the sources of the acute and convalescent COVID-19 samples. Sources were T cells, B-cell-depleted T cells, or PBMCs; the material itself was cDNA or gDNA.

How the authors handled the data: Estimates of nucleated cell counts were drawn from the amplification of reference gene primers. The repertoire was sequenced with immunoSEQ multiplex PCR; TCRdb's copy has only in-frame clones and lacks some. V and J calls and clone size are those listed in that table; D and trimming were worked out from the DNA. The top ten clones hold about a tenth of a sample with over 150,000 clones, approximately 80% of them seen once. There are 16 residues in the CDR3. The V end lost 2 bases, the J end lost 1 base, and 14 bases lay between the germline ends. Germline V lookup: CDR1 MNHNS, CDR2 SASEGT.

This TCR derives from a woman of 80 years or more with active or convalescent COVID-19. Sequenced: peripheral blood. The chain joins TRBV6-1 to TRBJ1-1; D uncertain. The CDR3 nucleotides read TGTGCCAGCAGTGAATTGGAGGGAGAGGAGAACACTGAAGCTTTCTTT. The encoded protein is CASSELEGEENTEAFF.